This TCR beta chain comes out of a study of blood T cells in healthy people across ages. The length of the CDR3 is 15 residues. The trim removed 2 bases at V and 5 bases at J, leaving 9 bases unmatched. Germline lookup yields CDR1 SGDLS and CDR2 YYNGEE. Sample-barcoded 5' priming and a J-beta primer mix drove a second PCR of about 6 to 12 cycles. TCRdb recomputed calls from the 5' RACE reads with MiXCR, one row per CDR3 protein. Among 1.5 million to 2 million distinct CDR3 sequences listed, roughly 49% were seen once. The sequenced sample was blood. The sequence came from a woman in her thirties or forties in good health. The genes are TRBV9 and TRBJ2-7; 8 nucleotides align to TRBD2. This CDR3 reads CASSVSGAAPHEQYF. As DNA, the CDR3 is TGTGCCAGCAGCGTTAGCGGGGCCGCTCCCCACGAGCAGTACTTC. The whole variable domain, remainder taken from reference TRBV9 and TRBJ2-7, is DSGVTQTPKHLITATGQRVTLRCSPRSGDLSVYWYQQSLDQGLQFLIQYYNGEERAKGNILERFSAQQFPDLHSELNLSSLELGDSALYFCASSVSGAAPHEQYFGPGTRLTVT.